This T cell receptor (beta chain) was retrieved from a study of shared clonotypes between healthy human individuals (dated by TCRdb to the early 2020s). As for the study more broadly: The cohort comprised a couple of women and a few men aged 18 to 49 years. The study deeply sequenced blood TCR repertoires of about 5 healthy adults to estimate repertoire size and the extent of clonotype sharing between individuals. To increase sequencing depth and limit assay-specific biases, TCR repertoire library preparation and sequencing were carried out by different laboratories using diverse techniques. Leukapheresis yielded between about 0.94 and 8.9 billion PBMCs per donor.

As regards this clone: Its antigen target is currently unknown. No base-level quality is on record; no much larger clone is a single base apart.

The CDR1 and CDR2 encoded by the germline V gene (reference sequence) are LNHDA and SQIVND. The CDR3 goes from the cysteine to the phenylalanine over 14 residues. Only the CDR3 region is kept as DNA, spanning 42 bases read in frame from base 1. Trimming removed 4 bases from V and 5 bases from J; the gene matches leave 2 bases unexplained. On the study overall, not on this receptor specifically: Sampling was limited to blood, and TCR repertoires in tissue likely differ from TCR repertoires in blood. The genetic and exposure-history diversity represented was limited by the small number of donors. Based on pairwise subsampling, the degree of clonotype sharing among donors was expected to be affected by sequencing depth.

Using the deep immunoSEQ assay, TCR CDR3 regions were amplified from genomic DNA by multiplex PCR. Extracted genomic DNA from each cell subset was spread evenly across all wells of several immunoSEQ 96-well plates, with each plate serving as a replicate. For unsorted PBMC, each replicate PCR was loaded with around 300 ng genomic DNA, equivalent to about 30,000 T cell genomes. Ten immunoSEQ deep assay plates were used to sequence unsorted PBMC genomic DNA. Purified libraries were measured with a Qubit 3.0 fluorometer, size-checked on a Bioanalyzer 2100, and measured again with the KAPA Library Quantification kit. Every immunoSEQ 96-well plate was sequenced on a separate single-read 150-cycle Illumina NextSeq 550 flow cell. The paper's processing steps were these. Because only junctional sequences without quality scores were contained in the immunoSEQ output, filtering matching that applied to full-length reads could not be performed. To assign V/J genes and CDR3, sequences were annotated against IMGT germline references using PyIR, a Python wrapper for IgBLAST v1.9. Any read was removed if the V/J assignment was weak (E-value above 1e-6), the CDR3 was missing, or the read contained stop codons, out-of-frame junctions, or ambiguous translated residues. A V3J clonotype was defined by an identical inferred V gene, J gene, and CDR3 amino acid sequence. The percentage overlap between two repertoires was calculated by dividing the number of shared unique clonotypes by the size of the smaller repertoire. Three approaches were used to assess repertoire richness: RTK rarefaction, the Chao1 estimator, and Recon v2.1 estimates of unobserved clonotypes. TCRdb carries this immuneACCESS record with in-frame sequences only. Its versions omit some clonotypes, under half of them owing to an unresolved V gene in the studies checked, with the rest unexplained. The V and J calls and clone size were taken over from that table, and D and trimming were inferred from the DNA. This sample gives about 520,000 clones in total; approximately 84% of them show up just once. The ten most abundant clones make up 12% of the sample.

The donors were healthy, HIV-negative adults with no recently reported acute infections or vaccinations. Every donor was a Caucasian adult residing in Nashville, Tennessee, USA. For unsorted samples, some 87 million PBMCs were counted, and genomic DNA was extracted using the QIAamp DNA Blood Mini kit. After blood collection by leukapheresis, PBMCs were isolated using Ficoll-Histopaque density gradient centrifugation and then cryopreserved in the vapor phase of liquid nitrogen. This receptor was taken from a woman in her 40s in good health. Some clones in this sample may be carry-over from other donors' samples. The sample comprised PBMCs. The sequence links TRBV19 to TRBJ1-5; TRBD1 fits 10 bases in the junction. The encoded CDR3 is CASSTTGGHQPQHF. The sequenced DNA: TGTGCCAGTAGTACGACAGGGGGCCATCAGCCCCAGCATTTT.